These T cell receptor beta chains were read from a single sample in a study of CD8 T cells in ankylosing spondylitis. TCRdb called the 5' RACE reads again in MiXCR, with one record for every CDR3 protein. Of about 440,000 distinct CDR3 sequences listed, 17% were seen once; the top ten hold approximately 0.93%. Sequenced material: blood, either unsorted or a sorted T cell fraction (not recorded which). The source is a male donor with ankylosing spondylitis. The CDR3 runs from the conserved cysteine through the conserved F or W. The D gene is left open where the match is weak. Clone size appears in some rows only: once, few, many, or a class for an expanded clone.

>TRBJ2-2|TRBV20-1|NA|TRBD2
TGCAGTGCTAGAGATCGAACTAGCGGGAGTGTGAAGACCGGGGAGCTGTTTTTT
CSARDRTSGSVKTGELFF
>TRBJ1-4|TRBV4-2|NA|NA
TGTGCCAGCAGACAGGGTGGGGCGCAACTGTTTTTT
CASRQGGAQLFF
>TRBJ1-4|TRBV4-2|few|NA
TGTGCCAGCAGCCAAGGATGGCCAGTAACCAATGAAAAACTGTTTTTT
CASSQGWPVTNEKLFF
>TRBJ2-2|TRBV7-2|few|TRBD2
TGTGCCAGCAGCCGCAAGCGGGACCTAGACACCGGGGAGCTGTTTTTT
CASSRKRDLDTGELFF
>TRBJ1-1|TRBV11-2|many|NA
TGTGCCAGCAGAATGAACACTGAAGCTTTCTTT
CASRMNTEAFF
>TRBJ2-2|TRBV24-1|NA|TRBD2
TGTGCCACCAGTCGGCCTAGCGGGGTAAACACCGGGGAGCTGTTTTTT
CATSRPSGVNTGELFF
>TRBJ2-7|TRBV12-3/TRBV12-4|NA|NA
TGTGCCAGCAGTCTACAGATGACCTTCTCCTACGAGCAGTACTTC
CASSLQMTFSYEQYF
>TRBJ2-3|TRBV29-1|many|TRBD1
TGCAGCGGGTGGACAGGCCCCACAGATACGCAGTATTTT
CSGWTGPTDTQYF
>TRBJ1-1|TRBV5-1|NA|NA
TGCGCCAGCAGCTGGGACAACACTGAAGCTTTCTTT
CASSWDNTEAFF
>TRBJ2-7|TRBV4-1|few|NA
TGCGCCAGCAGCCGAGGAAGGGGCTCTACCTACGAGCAGTACTTC
CASSRGRGSTYEQYF
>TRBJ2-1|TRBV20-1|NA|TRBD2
TGCAGTGCTAGAGATCCTAGCGGCAATGAGCAGTTCTTC
CSARDPSGNEQFF
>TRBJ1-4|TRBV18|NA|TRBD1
TGTGCCAGCTCACCCCCGGGACAGGGGAATGAAAAACTGTTTTTT
CASSPPGQGNEKLFF
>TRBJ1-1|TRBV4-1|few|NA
TGCGCCAGCAGGCAAACAGGGATCACTGAAGCTTTCTTT
CASRQTGITEAFF
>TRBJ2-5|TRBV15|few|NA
TGTGCCACCAGCACGGAGTCGGTGCCCGGACTTAAAGAGACCCAGTACTTC
CATSTESVPGLKETQYF
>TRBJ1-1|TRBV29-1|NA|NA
TGCAGCGTTGTCCAGGGGAACACTGAAGCTTTCTTT
CSVVQGNTEAFF
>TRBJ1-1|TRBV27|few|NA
TGTGCCAGCACCCGTTGGGGGGCGTCAACGAACACTGAAGCTTTCTTT
CASTRWGASTNTEAFF
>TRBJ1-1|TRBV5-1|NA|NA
TGCGCCAGCAGCTTGGTGTTAGGGCCCGAAATTCTTGAAGCTTTCTTT
CASSLVLGPEILEAFF
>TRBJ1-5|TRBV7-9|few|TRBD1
TGTGCCAGCAACTCCCACAGGGGTAGCAATCAGCCCCAGCATTTT
CASNSHRGSNQPQHF
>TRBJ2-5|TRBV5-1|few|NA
TGCGCCAGCAGCTTGTCGTCAGGGGGGGTGGAGACCCAGTACTTC
CASSLSSGGVETQYF
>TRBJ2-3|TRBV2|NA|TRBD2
TGTGCCCGCAGTCCAGGCACTAGCGGGAGATGGGCAGATACGCAGTATTTT
CARSPGTSGRWADTQYF
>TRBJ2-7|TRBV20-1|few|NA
TGCAGTGCTAGTGCAGGGGCTGGGTCAAACTACGAGCAGTACTTC
CSASAGAGSNYEQYF
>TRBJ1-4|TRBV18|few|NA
TGTGCCAGCTCCGGGGAAACGGACCGACGGTCCGAAAAACTGTTTTTT
CASSGETDRRSEKLFF
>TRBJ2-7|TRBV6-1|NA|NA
TGTGCCAGCACCCCAAGGAGGGACACCGCCTACGAGCAGTACTTC
CASTPRRDTAYEQYF
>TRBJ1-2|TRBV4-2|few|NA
TGTGCCAGCAGCCAAGATTTCTATGGCTACACCTTC
CASSQDFYGYTF
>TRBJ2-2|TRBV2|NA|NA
TGTGCCAGCAGAGTTGGTTGGCAGACCGGGGAGCTGTTTTTT
CASRVGWQTGELFF
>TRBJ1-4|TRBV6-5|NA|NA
TGTGCCAGCAGTTACATGGCTAATGAAAAACTGTTTTTT
CASSYMANEKLFF
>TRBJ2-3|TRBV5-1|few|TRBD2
TGCGCCAGCAGCCGGGGGGGCGGTCCCAACACAGATACGCAGTATTTT
CASSRGGGPNTDTQYF
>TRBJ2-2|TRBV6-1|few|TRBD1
TGTGCCAGCAGTGAAAACAGGGGTACCGGGGAGCTGTTTTTT
CASSENRGTGELFF
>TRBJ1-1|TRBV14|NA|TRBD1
TGTGCCAGCAGTCGACGACAGGGCTTATTTGAAGCTTTCTTT
CASSRRQGLFEAFF
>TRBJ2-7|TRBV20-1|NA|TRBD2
TGCAGTGCTAAAAGGTCTAGCGGGAGGGTTCACGACGAGCAGTACTTC
CSAKRSSGRVHDEQYF
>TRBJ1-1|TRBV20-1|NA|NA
TGCAGTGCTAGCCCCAACGGAGGGTTGAAGAACACTGAAGCTTTCTTT
CSASPNGGLKNTEAFF
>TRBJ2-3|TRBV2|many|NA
TGTGCCAGCATGGTGGACCGCACAGATACGCAGTATTTT
CASMVDRTDTQYF
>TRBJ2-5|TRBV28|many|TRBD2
TGTGCCAGCAGTTTATATCCTAGCGGGAGTAAAGAGACCCAGTACTTC
CASSLYPSGSKETQYF
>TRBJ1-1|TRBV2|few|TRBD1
TGTGCCAGCAGTGAGAAGGGGGCTCGTGCTGAAGCTTTCTTT
CASSEKGARAEAFF
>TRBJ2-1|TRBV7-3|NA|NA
TGTGCCAGCAGCTTATCCCCTAGGGGGAGAAGCAATGAGCAGTTCTTC
CASSLSPRGRSNEQFF
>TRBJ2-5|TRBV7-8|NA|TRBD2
TGTGCCACCCAGGGACTAGCGAACGACCAAGAGACCCAGTACTTC
CATQGLANDQETQYF
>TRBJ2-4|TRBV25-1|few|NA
TGTGCCAGCAGGGGTAAGGCGGGCGACATTCAGTACTTC
CASRGKAGDIQYF
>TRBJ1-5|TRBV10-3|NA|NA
TGTGCCATCGCGTCATTTTTAACCGATCAGCCCCAGCATTTT
CAIASFLTDQPQHF
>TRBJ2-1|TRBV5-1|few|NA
TGCGCCAGCGGGCGGAGCGGGGACAATACCTACAATGAGCAGTTCTTC
CASGRSGDNTYNEQFF
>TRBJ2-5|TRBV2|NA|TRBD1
TGTGCCGGCCGCCGGGACAGAGAGACCCAGTACTTC
CAGRRDRETQYF
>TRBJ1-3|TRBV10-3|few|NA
TGTGCCATCAGTGACCCTCACACTAGCTCTGGAAACACCATATATTTT
CAISDPHTSSGNTIYF
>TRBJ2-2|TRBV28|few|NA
TGTGCCAGCATGAGACAGATGAACACCGGGGAGCTGTTTTTT
CASMRQMNTGELFF
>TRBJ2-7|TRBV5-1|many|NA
TGCGCCAGCAGCGGGGGTGGACAGACCTACGAGCAGTACTTC
CASSGGGQTYEQYF
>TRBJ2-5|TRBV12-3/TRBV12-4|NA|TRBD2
TGTGCCAGCAGTTCGCGCGGGGGTCCAGAGACCCAGTACTTC
CASSSRGGPETQYF
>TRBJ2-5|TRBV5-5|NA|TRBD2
TGTGCCAGCAGCGGAATGGGACTAGCGGGAATAGGGGAGACCCAGTACTTC
CASSGMGLAGIGETQYF
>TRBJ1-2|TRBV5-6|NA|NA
TGTGCCAGCAGTATTCGGGAGCGCGGCTACACCTTC
CASSIRERGYTF
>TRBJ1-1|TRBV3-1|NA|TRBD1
TGTGCCAGCAGCCAAGTCGGGGGCGTAAGGGGGCCTGAAGCTTTCTTT
CASSQVGGVRGPEAFF
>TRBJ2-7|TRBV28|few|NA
TGTGCCAGTGTACCAGGGAGGGGGGCTTCCTACGAGCAGTACTTC
CASVPGRGASYEQYF
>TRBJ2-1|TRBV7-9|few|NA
TGTGCCAGCAGCTTAGCGTTTCAGCTTTGGGACAATGAGCAGTTCTTC
CASSLAFQLWDNEQFF
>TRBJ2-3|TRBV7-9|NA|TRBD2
TGTGCCAGCAGCCGCTTTACGAGCGGGAGGTTCACAGATACGCAGTATTTT
CASSRFTSGRFTDTQYF
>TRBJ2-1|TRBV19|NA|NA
TGTGCCAGTAGCAGGGCTCGGTTTAATGAGCAGTTCTTC
CASSRARFNEQFF
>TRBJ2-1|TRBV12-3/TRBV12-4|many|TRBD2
TGTGCCAGCAGTCCCCGACTAGCGGGAGTGGGAAATGAGCAGTTCTTC
CASSPRLAGVGNEQFF
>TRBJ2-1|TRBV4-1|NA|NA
TGCGCCAGCAGCCAGCCGGGACAACTCAATGAGCAGTTCTTC
CASSQPGQLNEQFF
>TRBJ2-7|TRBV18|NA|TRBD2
TGTGCCAGCTCACCAACCGGGACTAGCGGGAGGGCCAGTTCCTACGAGCAGTACTTC
CASSPTGTSGRASSYEQYF
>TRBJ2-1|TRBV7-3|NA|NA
TGTGCCAGCAGCCTCACCTTGAGGGATGAGCAGTTCTTC
CASSLTLRDEQFF